This TCR beta chain was obtained from a study of glioma-infiltrating T cells after dendritic cell vaccination. This clone occurred a few times. The V gene end was trimmed by 6 bases and the J gene end by 3 bases; junction bases not matched to a gene: 9. CDR1 is SQVTM, CDR2 ANQGSEA, per germline. The CDR3 length is 14 residues. Some clones are missing from TCRdb's copy, which holds only in-frame ones; the method was immunoSEQ multiplex PCR. The table has roughly 41,000 clones, 70% to 85% seen once. The rearrangement uses TRBV29-1 and TRBJ2-7, with 9 bases matching TRBD2. The sample consisted of blood, taken before dendritic cell vaccination. The receptor was isolated from a human donor with glioblastoma. CDR3 nucleotides: TGCAGCGTCCGCAGCGCGGGAGGGAACTACGAGCAGTACTTC. This encodes CSVRSAGGNYEQYF.